This is a list of T cell receptor beta chains from one sample in a study of blood T cell repertoires in COVID-19. Sequencing used immunoSEQ multiplex PCR; TCRdb keeps in-frame clones, though not all of them. This table holds 400,000 or so clones, 88% found once. Sample: PBMCs or T cells enriched from blood (not recorded which). The receptor set was obtained from a woman aged 40 to 55 with acute COVID-19. Both conserved end residues are part of each CDR3. D genes are given only for firm matches. Clone size is shown for a subset of rows, as once, few, many or a class of expanded clone.

V	size	D	J	CDR3	DNA
TRBV29-1	.	.	TRBJ1-2	CSVLLGATGYGYTF	TGCAGCGTACTATTGGGGGCTACAGGCTATGGCTACACCTTC
TRBV6-5	.	TRBD1	TRBJ1-4	CASRRIQGDREKLFF	TGTGCCAGTCGCCGGATACAGGGGGATAGGGAAAAACTGTTTTTT
TRBV29-1	.	TRBD1	TRBJ1-2	CSVERDRGKGYTF	TGCAGCGTTGAGCGGGACAGGGGAAAGGGCTACACCTTC
TRBV2	.	.	TRBJ2-7	CASKRQSYEQYF	TGTGCCAGCAAGAGACAGTCCTACGAGCAGTACTTC
TRBV5-4	.	.	TRBJ2-3	CASSGGAGTDTQYF	TGTGCCAGCAGCGGGGGGGCTGGCACAGATACGCAGTATTTT
TRBV9	.	TRBD1	TRBJ1-2	CASSLTTGGNGYTF	TGTGCCAGCAGCTTAACTACAGGGGGCAATGGCTACACCTTC
TRBV19	.	TRBD1	TRBJ2-7	CASSTGQVSYEQYF	TGTGCCAGTAGTACCGGACAGGTCTCCTACGAGCAGTACTTC
TRBV20-1	.	.	TRBJ2-7	CSASLQSYEQYF	TGCAGTGCTAGTCTCCAGTCTTACGAGCAGTACTTC
TRBV5-4	.	TRBD1	TRBJ1-4	CASSRDRGDEKLFF	TGTGCCAGCAGCCGGGACAGGGGGGATGAAAAACTGTTTTTT
TRBV28	few	.	TRBJ1-5	CASSYDSYSNQPQHF	TGTGCCAGCAGTTACGACAGTTATAGCAATCAGCCCCAGCATTTT
TRBV30	once	.	TRBJ2-1	CAWWEEGFRNEQFF	TGTGCCTGGTGGGAGGAGGGGTTCCGCAATGAGCAGTTCTTC
TRBV2	.	.	TRBJ2-7	CASSRDTYEQYF	TGTGCCAGCAGCCGGGACACCTACGAGCAGTACTTC
TRBV2	once	.	TRBJ2-5	CASSDRAPSLETQYF	TGTGCCAGCAGTGATCGAGCCCCGAGTTTGGAGACCCAGTACTTC
TRBV2	.	TRBD2	TRBJ2-1	CASNPAGGYNEQFF	TGTGCCAGCAATCCAGCGGGGGGGTATAATGAGCAGTTCTTC
TRBV7-9	.	.	TRBJ1-3	CASSLSLPSGNTIYF	TGTGCCAGCAGCTTAAGCCTCCCCTCTGGAAACACCATATATTTT
TRBV6-5	.	.	TRBJ2-3	CASSYGLPNTDTQYF	TGTGCCAGCAGTTACGGGCTACCGAACACAGATACGCAGTATTTT
TRBV5-5	.	TRBD1	TRBJ2-7	CASSHGQGRHEQYF	TGTGCCAGCAGCCATGGACAGGGAAGGCACGAGCAGTACTTC
TRBV4-1	.	TRBD2	TRBJ2-7	CASSQAGGPTYEQYF	TGCGCCAGCAGCCAAGCGGGGGGTCCCACCTACGAGCAGTACTTC
TRBV23-1	.	TRBD1	TRBJ2-7	CASSQSTDREFHEQYF	TGCGCCAGCAGTCAATCGACGGACAGGGAGTTCCACGAGCAGTACTTC
TRBV29-1	.	TRBD1	TRBJ2-3	CSVAPEDRVYTDTQYF	TGCAGCGTTGCACCTGAGGACAGGGTGTACACAGATACGCAGTATTTT
TRBV19	.	TRBD2	TRBJ2-1	CASSIVSGGYSYNEQFF	TGTGCCAGTAGTATAGTATCGGGGGGTTACTCCTACAATGAGCAGTTCTTC
TRBV7-9	once	TRBD1	TRBJ1-1	CASWRTGSTEAFF	TGTGCCAGCTGGAGGACAGGGTCCACTGAAGCTTTCTTT
TRBV18	.	TRBD1	TRBJ1-2	CASSPGQVDYTF	TGTGCCAGCTCACCGGGACAGGTGGACTACACCTTC
TRBV10-3	.	TRBD1	TRBJ1-5	CAISRGQGRDQPQHF	TGTGCCATCAGTAGGGGACAGGGGAGAGATCAGCCCCAGCATTTT
TRBV19	.	TRBD2	TRBJ2-5	CASSPGLAGGSAETQYF	TGTGCCAGTAGCCCGGGACTAGCGGGGGGATCAGCAGAGACCCAGTACTTC
TRBV6-5	.	.	TRBJ1-5	CASTTLGGPQHF	TGTGCCAGCACCACCTTGGGGGGGCCCCAGCATTTT
TRBV2	few	TRBD1	TRBJ1-2	CASTGTGVTGYTF	TGTGCCAGCACTGGGACAGGAGTGACTGGCTACACCTTC
TRBV6-1	.	TRBD2	TRBJ2-7	CASSEALAGVYEQYF	TGTGCCAGCAGTGAAGCCCTAGCGGGGGTGTACGAGCAGTACTTC
TRBV5-1	once	TRBD2	TRBJ2-1	CASSVGMAGGYNEQFF	TGCGCCAGCAGCGTAGGGATGGCGGGGGGATACAATGAGCAGTTCTTC
TRBV7-9	once	TRBD1	TRBJ2-1	CASSRTGGDYNEQFF	TGTGCCAGCAGCCGGACAGGGGGTGACTACAATGAGCAGTTCTTC
TRBV2	once	TRBD2	TRBJ2-2	CASSATSGRATGELFF	TGTGCCAGCAGCGCGACTAGCGGGAGAGCCACCGGGGAGCTGTTTTTT
TRBV4-1	.	.	TRBJ2-3	CASSQDIRVYTQYF	TGCGCCAGCAGCCAAGATATCCGGGTGTATACGCAGTATTTT
TRBV2	.	.	TRBJ1-1	CASRLELNTEAFF	TGTGCCAGCAGACTGGAGCTGAACACTGAAGCTTTCTTT
TRBV19	.	TRBD1	TRBJ1-6	CASSRTGVDSPLHF	TGTGCCAGTAGTAGGACAGGGGTCGATTCACCCCTCCACTTT
TRBV2	.	.	TRBJ1-1	CASSEGGTTEAFF	TGTGCCAGCAGTGAAGGCGGGACCACTGAAGCTTTCTTT
TRBV9	.	.	TRBJ2-7	CASSPAGVSYEQYF	TGTGCCAGCAGCCCCGCCGGGGTTTCCTACGAGCAGTACTTC
TRBV11-2	.	.	TRBJ1-1	CASSRGRGSTEAFF	TGTGCCAGCAGCCGGGGTCGAGGAAGCACTGAAGCTTTCTTT
TRBV30	.	.	TRBJ1-2	CAWVSGTLLNYGYTF	TGTGCCTGGGTCTCCGGGACTCTTCTAAACTATGGCTACACCTTC
TRBV9	.	.	TRBJ2-1	CASSVVGGPYNEQFF	TGTGCCAGCAGCGTAGTCGGGGGGCCTTACAATGAGCAGTTCTTC
TRBV11-2	.	.	TRBJ1-4	CASSLIRGSEKLFF	TGTGCCAGCAGCTTAATACGGGGTAGTGAAAAACTGTTTTTT
TRBV27	.	.	TRBJ2-5	CASSSRLDISETQYF	TGTGCCAGCAGTTCCCGACTAGATATTTCCGAGACCCAGTACTTC
TRBV25-1	.	TRBD1	TRBJ1-2	CASSEWAGGYYGYTF	TGTGCCAGCAGTGAATGGGCAGGGGGGTACTATGGCTACACCTTC